Detailed here is one TCR beta chain. What this receptor recognizes is not known. Qualities for individual bases were not recorded, and no much larger clone is one base off. This record belongs to a study of CD8+ T cells in alopecia areata (dated 2018 in TCRdb). Regarding the complete study: The treated patients, all with moderate-to-severe alopecia areata, were enrolled in an open-label pilot trial of oral tofacitinib given at 5 to 10 mg twice daily. Patients stayed on tofacitinib for 6 to 18 months and then had 6 months of follow-up off drug so that delayed response and recurrence could be assessed. The SALT score, which quantifies the percentage of affected scalp surface area, was used to measure disease severity in treated patients. The study used high-throughput TCRbeta sequencing to examine T cell clonal expansion in alopecia areata, in both the C3H/HeJ mouse model and human patients. In humans, TCRbeta sequencing was performed on scalp tissue and on sorted CD4+ and CD8+ peripheral blood T cells from healthy controls and from patients with patchy or totalis/universalis alopecia areata. Biopsies were taken from tofacitinib-treated patients at baseline and at 4 and 24 weeks of treatment, and a later scalp biopsy was taken in several of the tofacitinib-treated patients. Scalp clonality was compared among normal scalp (n=4), patchy alopecia areata scalp (n=8), and alopecia totalis/universalis scalp (n=8). RNA was extracted with the PAXgene miRNA kit for fixed scalp, the miRNeasy kit for PBMCs, and the RNeasy kit for mouse skin. immunoSEQ multiplex PCR using 35 Vbeta forward primers and 13 Jbeta reverse primers was used to amplify TCRbeta CDR3 regions. What the work shows at the level of the full study, not this receptor alone: Compared with mice, TCR sequences shared between patients were less clear, possibly partly because of HLA diversity across the patient population. Unlike mouse skin, which is dominated by gammadelta T cells, normal human skin has resident alphabeta T cells that are also sequenced, and this complicates analysis of the scalp TCR repertoire. Scalp clonality and the number of expanded CD8+ clones among the top 100 scalp clones were significantly decreased by tofacitinib. During tofacitinib treatment, many expanded lesional clones stuck around in both scalp and blood, and this persistence may partly explain why relapse happens after treatment is stopped. Lesional scalp, especially in alopecia totalis/universalis, showed higher clonality and more expanded CD8+ clones than normal scalp, suggesting antigenic drive. Because the treated cohort was small and had only one nonresponder, larger studies are needed to examine links between baseline CD8+ expansion and response.

The receptor library was made with the immunoSEQ multiplex PCR assay. RNA was extracted from all samples and reverse transcribed into cDNA as template for TCR sequencing. First-strand cDNA was synthesized using SuperScript III with a 2:1 mix of oligo-dT and random hexamers. A synthetic immune receptor repertoire was used to measure amplification bias, and any remaining bias was corrected computationally. In the source study's methods: Raw reads were preprocessed for error removal, and CDR3 was defined according to IMGT conventions as running from the conserved cysteine to phenylalanine. Clonality was computed by normalizing Shannon entropy by log2 of the number of productive unique TCRs and subtracting the result from 1. Scalp TCRbeta sequences were cross-referenced with sorted blood CD4 and CD8 repertoires so that the CD4 or CD8 identity of scalp clones could be inferred. The table comes from immuneACCESS by way of TCRdb, which keeps in-frame sequences with V and J called. Part of the clones is missing from these tables; in studies checked, under half for an unresolved V gene and the rest for unknown reasons. Clonal size and the V and J genes are those of that table, whereas D and trimming came from the DNA. This sample comprises around 100,000 clones, 45% to 65% of them detected only once. The ten largest clonotypes hold roughly 3.5% of the sample.

In light of the paper, this sample's time point label describes: 20 to 30 weeks on oral tofacitinib. The treatment or condition label of this sample denotes: oral pan-JAK inhibitor, 5-10 mg twice daily. From alopecia areata patients, peripheral blood was collected along with lesional scalp punch biopsies. PBMCs were separated by density centrifugation and stained for CD3, CD4 and CD8, after which CD4+ and CD8+ T cells were sorted on a FACSAria. Source: CD4+ T cells sorted from blood, taken at week 24, from a patient treated with tofacitinib. This TCR derives from a human donor with alopecia areata.

The CDR3 protein: CASTAGGPGEQYF. In nucleotide form, the sequence is TGTGCCAGCACTGCGGGGGGGCCTGGCGAGCAGTACTTC. The chain is encoded by TRBV2 joined to TRBJ2-7, with 9 bases matching TRBD2. For this chain, trimming is 7 bases at the V end and 6 bases at the J end, and the number of junction bases without a gene match is 7. As encoded in the germline V gene, CDR1 is SNHLY while CDR2 is FYNNEI. From cysteine to phenylalanine, the CDR3 is 13 amino acids long. Here the CDR3 DNA is all that survives: 39 bases in frame from base 1.